This is a list of T cell receptor beta chains from one sample in a study of T cells expressing NK-cell markers. One entry per CDR3 protein, without DNA, is what TCRdb gives after re-calling the 5' RACE reads. This repertoire includes a few hundred thousand distinct CDR3 sequences. Material: blood T cells: a sorted CD56 or NKG2C T cell subset, CD4+ or CD8+ T cells, or bulk PBMC T cells (not recorded which). The receptors here all came from a man aged 18 to 70 in good health. The CDR3 runs from the conserved cysteine through the conserved F or W.

j_call: TRBJ1-2
v_call: TRBV28
cdr3_aa: CASSLLPRTGYYGYTF

j_call: TRBJ2-1
v_call: TRBV7-6
cdr3_aa: CASSGGVLLGDEQFF

j_call: TRBJ2-2
v_call: TRBV5-1
cdr3_aa: CASSLYSYSNTGELFF

j_call: TRBJ2-3
v_call: TRBV10-3
cdr3_aa: CATGVEGPDTQYF

j_call: TRBJ2-1
v_call: TRBV11-1
cdr3_aa: CASSGDPVGYNEQFF

j_call: TRBJ2-5
v_call: TRBV3-1
cdr3_aa: CASSQGRLETQYF

j_call: TRBJ1-5
v_call: TRBV6-2/TRBV6-3
cdr3_aa: CASRKIGTGVFRPQHF

j_call: TRBJ1-5
v_call: TRBV12-3/TRBV12-4
cdr3_aa: CASSAKMQDRVRHQPQHF

j_call: TRBJ2-3
v_call: TRBV11-2
cdr3_aa: CASSPQVGRRGGTDTQYF

j_call: TRBJ1-6
v_call: TRBV2
cdr3_aa: CASSEIQGRDSPLHF

j_call: TRBJ2-1
v_call: TRBV19
cdr3_aa: CASTPLGGDEQFF

j_call: TRBJ1-1
v_call: TRBV5-5
cdr3_aa: CASSVTGGTNTEAFF

j_call: TRBJ2-7
v_call: TRBV29-1
cdr3_aa: CSAAHTGKSEQYF

j_call: TRBJ2-5
v_call: TRBV6-6
cdr3_aa: CASRTDAQETQYF

j_call: TRBJ1-1
v_call: TRBV7-9
cdr3_aa: CASSLATGRKNTEAFF

j_call: TRBJ2-3
v_call: TRBV5-1
cdr3_aa: CASSLAQGLLLDTQYF

j_call: TRBJ1-1
v_call: TRBV24-1
cdr3_aa: CATSGWQGMVTEAFF

j_call: TRBJ1-4
v_call: TRBV6-5
cdr3_aa: CASSLGTVNNEKLFF

j_call: TRBJ2-5
v_call: TRBV2
cdr3_aa: CASRVEQVQETQYF

j_call: TRBJ2-7
v_call: TRBV2
cdr3_aa: CASIQSGQSYEQYF

j_call: TRBJ1-2
v_call: TRBV20-1
cdr3_aa: CSAPTTQGGGGYTF

j_call: TRBJ2-7
v_call: TRBV7-8
cdr3_aa: CASSLMGLAGAISYEQYF

j_call: TRBJ2-6
v_call: TRBV5-5
cdr3_aa: CASSPTGGKGANVLTF

j_call: TRBJ1-1
v_call: TRBV11-1
cdr3_aa: CASSSIVRPKTMNTEAFF

j_call: TRBJ1-2
v_call: TRBV20-1
cdr3_aa: CSATDSHYGYTF

j_call: TRBJ1-5
v_call: TRBV10-2
cdr3_aa: CASSRLYRNSNQPQHF

j_call: TRBJ2-7
v_call: TRBV15
cdr3_aa: CATSRTSGQVYEQYF

j_call: TRBJ2-5
v_call: TRBV7-2
cdr3_aa: CASSLGGGRFLETQYF

j_call: TRBJ2-3
v_call: TRBV20-1
cdr3_aa: CSAIMISGGTDTQYF

j_call: TRBJ2-5
v_call: TRBV12-3/TRBV12-4
cdr3_aa: CASRVASGQETQYF

j_call: TRBJ2-1
v_call: TRBV6-1
cdr3_aa: CASSGLEGRYNEQFF

j_call: TRBJ2-7
v_call: TRBV15
cdr3_aa: CATSTRRGATGSHEQYF

j_call: TRBJ2-2
v_call: TRBV5-8
cdr3_aa: CASSLGGRTGELFF

j_call: TRBJ2-3
v_call: TRBV23-1
cdr3_aa: CASAGSPHFIDTQYF

j_call: TRBJ2-1
v_call: TRBV7-6
cdr3_aa: CASSLRGGLAGVNEQFF

j_call: TRBJ2-5
v_call: TRBV29-1
cdr3_aa: CSLSGTGGLFQETQYF

j_call: TRBJ1-3
v_call: TRBV9
cdr3_aa: CASSTRGQISGNTIYF

j_call: TRBJ1-5
v_call: TRBV28
cdr3_aa: CASSLSDRNSNQPQHF

j_call: TRBJ1-1
v_call: TRBV3-1
cdr3_aa: CASSRGTGTMNTEAFF

j_call: TRBJ2-6
v_call: TRBV20-1
cdr3_aa: CSARHPGAGANVLTF

j_call: TRBJ1-4
v_call: TRBV20-1
cdr3_aa: CSAASGGFHEKLFF